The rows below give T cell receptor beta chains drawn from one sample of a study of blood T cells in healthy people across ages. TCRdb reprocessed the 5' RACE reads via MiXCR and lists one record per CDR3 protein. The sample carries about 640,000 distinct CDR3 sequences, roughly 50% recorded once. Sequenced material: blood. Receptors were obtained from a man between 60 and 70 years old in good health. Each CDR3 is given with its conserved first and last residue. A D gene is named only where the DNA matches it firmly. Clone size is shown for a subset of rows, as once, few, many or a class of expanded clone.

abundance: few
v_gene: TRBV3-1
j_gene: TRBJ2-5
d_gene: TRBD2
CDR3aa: CASSQLSSGVQETQYF
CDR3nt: TGTGCCAGCAGCCAATTATCTAGCGGGGTTCAAGAGACCCAGTACTTC

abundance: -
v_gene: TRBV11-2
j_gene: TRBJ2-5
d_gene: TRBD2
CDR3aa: CASRAGGLGTQYF
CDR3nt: TGTGCCAGCAGGGCGGGGGGGCTAGGGACCCAGTACTTC

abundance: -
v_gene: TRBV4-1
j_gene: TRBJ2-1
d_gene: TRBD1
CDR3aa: CASSQTTATGVYNEQFF
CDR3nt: TGCGCCAGCAGCCAGACCACGGCGACAGGGGTCTACAATGAGCAGTTCTTC

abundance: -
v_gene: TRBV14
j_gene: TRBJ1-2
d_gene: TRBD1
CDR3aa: CASTRDREDGYTF
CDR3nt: TGTGCCAGCACCCGGGACAGGGAGGATGGCTACACCTTC

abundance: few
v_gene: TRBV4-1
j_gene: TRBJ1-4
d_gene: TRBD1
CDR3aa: CASSRDTTGATNEKLFF
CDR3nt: TGCGCCAGCAGCCGAGATACGACAGGGGCAACTAATGAAAAACTGTTTTTT

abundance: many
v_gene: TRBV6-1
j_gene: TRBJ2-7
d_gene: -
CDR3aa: CASSFGPDVDYEQYF
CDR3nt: TGTGCCAGCAGTTTTGGCCCGGACGTCGACTACGAGCAGTACTTC

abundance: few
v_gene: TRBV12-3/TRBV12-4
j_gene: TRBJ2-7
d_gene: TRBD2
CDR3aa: CASSEGLAEDEQYF
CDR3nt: TGTGCCAGCAGCGAGGGACTAGCGGAGGACGAGCAGTACTTC

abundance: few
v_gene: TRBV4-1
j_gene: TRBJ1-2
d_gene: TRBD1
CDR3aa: CASSQRQGVSHGYTF
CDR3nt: TGCGCCAGCAGCCAAAGACAGGGGGTCTCGCATGGCTACACCTTC

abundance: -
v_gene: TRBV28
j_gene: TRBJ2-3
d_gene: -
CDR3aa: CASSGDPTDTQYF
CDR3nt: TGTGCCAGCAGTGGGGACCCCACAGATACGCAGTATTTT

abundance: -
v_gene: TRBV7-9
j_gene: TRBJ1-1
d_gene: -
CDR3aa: CASSVSGREAFF
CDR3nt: TGTGCCAGCAGCGTTTCGGGGCGGGAAGCTTTCTTT

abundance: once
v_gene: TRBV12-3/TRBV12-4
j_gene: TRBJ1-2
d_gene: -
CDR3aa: CASSFGGDSNYGYTF
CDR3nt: TGTGCCAGCAGTTTCGGGGGGGATTCTAACTATGGCTACACCTTC

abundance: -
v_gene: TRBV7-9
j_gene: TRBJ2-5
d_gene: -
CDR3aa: CASSWGAAEQYF
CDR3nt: TGTGCCAGCAGCTGGGGGGCAGCCGAACAGTACTTC

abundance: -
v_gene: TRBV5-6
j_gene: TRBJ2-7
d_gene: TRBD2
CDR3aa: CASSLQEAGGTYEQYF
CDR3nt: TGTGCCAGCAGCCTCCAAGAAGCGGGGGGCACCTACGAGCAGTACTTC

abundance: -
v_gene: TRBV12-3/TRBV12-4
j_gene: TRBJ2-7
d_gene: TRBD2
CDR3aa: CASSFASGAPQYF
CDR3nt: TGTGCCAGCAGTTTCGCTAGCGGGGCACCTCAGTACTTC

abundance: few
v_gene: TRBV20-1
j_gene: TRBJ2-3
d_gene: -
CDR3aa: CSALHDSSTDTQYF
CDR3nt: TGCAGTGCTTTACACGACTCTAGCACAGATACGCAGTATTTT

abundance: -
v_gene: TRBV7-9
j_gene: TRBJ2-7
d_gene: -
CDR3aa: CASSLETRYEQYF
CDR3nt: TGTGCCAGCAGCTTAGAGACTAGGTACGAGCAGTACTTC

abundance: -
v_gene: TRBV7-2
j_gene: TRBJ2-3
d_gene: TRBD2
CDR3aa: CASSLGPGLATTGTQYF
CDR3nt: TGTGCCAGCAGCTTAGGGCCGGGACTAGCAACTACGGGTACGCAGTATTTT

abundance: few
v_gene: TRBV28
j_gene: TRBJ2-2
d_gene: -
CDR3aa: CASSLGSFTGELFF
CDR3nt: TGTGCCAGCAGTTTGGGATCCTTTACCGGGGAGCTGTTTTTT

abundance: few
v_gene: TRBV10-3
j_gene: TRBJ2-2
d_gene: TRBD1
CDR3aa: CAISGRGQGFSGELFF
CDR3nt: TGTGCCATCAGTGGGAGAGGACAGGGGTTTTCCGGGGAGCTGTTTTTT

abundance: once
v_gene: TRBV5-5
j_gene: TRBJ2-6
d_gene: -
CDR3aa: CASSLFMGAHSGANVLTF
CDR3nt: TGTGCCAGCAGCTTGTTTATGGGGGCCCACTCTGGGGCCAACGTCCTGACTTTC

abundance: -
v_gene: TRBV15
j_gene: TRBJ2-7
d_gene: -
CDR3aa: CATSRNDRTGQYF
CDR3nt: TGTGCCACCAGCAGAAACGACCGGACTGGGCAGTACTTC

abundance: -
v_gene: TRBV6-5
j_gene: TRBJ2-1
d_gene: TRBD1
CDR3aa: CASSSRGQGNLRGVPFF
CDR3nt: TGTGCCAGCAGTTCACGGGGACAGGGAAACCTACGGGGTGTGCCGTTCTTC

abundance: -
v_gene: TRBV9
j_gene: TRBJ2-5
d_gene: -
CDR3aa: CASSVGALGPRETQYF
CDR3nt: TGTGCCAGCAGCGTAGGCGCTTTGGGCCCTCGAGAGACCCAGTACTTC

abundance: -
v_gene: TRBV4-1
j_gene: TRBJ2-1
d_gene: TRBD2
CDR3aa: CASSQSLAGANEQFF
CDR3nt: TGCGCCAGCAGCCAGTCACTAGCGGGAGCTAATGAGCAGTTCTTC

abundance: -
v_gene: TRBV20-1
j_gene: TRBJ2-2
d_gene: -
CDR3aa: CSANTGHGVGELFF
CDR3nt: TGCAGTGCCAATACCGGCCACGGGGTCGGGGAGCTGTTTTTT

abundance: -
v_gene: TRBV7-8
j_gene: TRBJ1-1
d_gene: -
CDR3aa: CASSRSRISTEAFF
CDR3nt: TGTGCCAGCAGCCGAAGTCGGATTAGCACTGAAGCTTTCTTT

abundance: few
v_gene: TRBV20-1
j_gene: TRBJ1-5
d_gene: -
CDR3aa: CSARGPANQPQHF
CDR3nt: TGCAGTGCTCGGGGACCAGCCAATCAGCCCCAGCATTTT

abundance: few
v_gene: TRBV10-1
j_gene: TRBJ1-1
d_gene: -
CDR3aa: CASSNGRVGTEAFF
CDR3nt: TGCGCCAGCAGTAATGGCAGGGTGGGCACTGAAGCTTTCTTT

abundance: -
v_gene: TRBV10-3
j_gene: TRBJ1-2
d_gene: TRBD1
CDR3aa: CAISKGQGTYGYTF
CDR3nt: TGTGCCATCAGCAAGGGACAGGGGACCTATGGCTACACCTTC

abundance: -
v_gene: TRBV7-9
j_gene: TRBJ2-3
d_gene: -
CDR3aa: CASSLAVSDLRSTDTQYF
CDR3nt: TGTGCCAGCAGCTTAGCAGTCTCGGACTTACGAAGCACAGATACGCAGTATTTT

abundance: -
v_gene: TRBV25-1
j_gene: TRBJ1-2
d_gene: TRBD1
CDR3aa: CASRQGGSGYTF
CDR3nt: TGTGCCAGCAGACAGGGGGGTAGTGGCTACACCTTC